This T cell receptor beta chain emerged from a study of blood T cell repertoires in COVID-19. Study details: COVID-19 samples collected from the United States, Italy and Spain covered acute and convalescent phases. PBMCs, B-cell-depleted T cells, or T cells provided the cDNA or gDNA that made up the material.

Seattle cases were enrolled at active infection and followed longitudinally. Remarks on this clone: The same CDR3 can be traced to other DNA sequences in this sample.

Some clones are missing from TCRdb's copy, which holds only in-frame ones; the method was immunoSEQ multiplex PCR. The sample carries just over 350,000 clones, approximately 86% recorded once. CDR1 is SGHRS and CDR2 is YFSETQ in the germline V gene. With 0 bases clipped from V and 2 bases from J, the junction kept 2 bases outside the gene matches. The CDR3 extends over 16 amino acids. Sample: peripheral blood. The sequence was collected from a woman aged 55-70 years with COVID-19, enrolled during active disease. V and J are TRBV5-1 and TRBJ2-5, with 12 nucleotides matching TRBD2. The CDR3 region is CASSLGTSGGQETQYF. The CDR3, as DNA: TGCGCCAGCAGCTTGGGAACTAGCGGGGGGCAAGAGACCCAGTACTTC.